This T cell receptor beta chain derives from a study of shared clonotypes between healthy human individuals (dated by TCRdb to 2018 to 2020). For context, the study as a whole: The cohort comprised a couple of women and three men aged 18 to 49 years. Different laboratories and diverse techniques were used to prepare libraries and sequence TCR repertoires, to increase sequencing depth and limit assay-specific biases. The study deeply sequenced blood TCR repertoires of five healthy adults to estimate repertoire size and the extent of clonotype sharing between individuals. Per donor, leukapheresis produced somewhere between about 0.85 and 9.5 billion PBMCs. Summary of the overall study and its limitations: Pairwise subsampling led to the expectation that sequencing depth would affect the degree of clonotype sharing among donors. The small number of donors limited the genetic and exposure-history diversity represented. Only blood was sampled, and tissue TCR repertoires likely differ from those in blood.

As to this clone: Which antigen it targets is not known. No base quality values were provided; no much bigger clone lies one nucleotide off.

The donors were healthy, HIV-negative adults who had no recently reported acute infections or vaccinations. Every donor was a Caucasian adult living in Nashville, Tennessee, USA. For unsorted samples, 100 million or so PBMCs were counted, and genomic DNA was extracted using the QIAamp DNA Blood Mini kit. Blood was obtained by leukapheresis, after which PBMCs were separated by Ficoll-Histopaque density gradient centrifugation and cryopreserved in liquid nitrogen vapor phase. The junction carries 12 bases between V and J, which are trimmed by 7 bases and 3 bases respectively. Via the germline V gene, CDR1 is MGHDK and CDR2 SYGVNS. CDR3 length: 13 amino acids, cysteine to phenylalanine. Just the 39-base CDR3 DNA is kept, in frame starting at base 1. TCR CDR3 regions were amplified from genomic DNA by multiplex PCR using the deep immunoSEQ assay. Extracted genomic DNA from each cell subset was spread evenly across all wells of several immunoSEQ 96-well plates, with each plate serving as a replicate. For unsorted PBMC, each replicate PCR was loaded with about 300 ng genomic DNA, equivalent to tens of thousands of T cell genomes. Ten immunoSEQ deep assay plates were used to sequence unsorted PBMC genomic DNA. Purified libraries were measured with a Qubit 3.0 fluorometer, size-checked on a Bioanalyzer 2100, and measured again with the KAPA Library Quantification kit. Every immunoSEQ 96-well plate was sequenced on a separate single-read 150-cycle Illumina NextSeq 550 flow cell. Under the source paper's analysis protocol: Because only junctional sequences without quality scores were contained in the immunoSEQ output, filtering matching that applied to full-length reads could not be performed. To assign V/J genes and CDR3, sequences were annotated against IMGT germline references using PyIR, a Python wrapper for IgBLAST v1.9. Reads were filtered out if the reads had weak V/J assignments (E-value above 1e-6), no CDR3, stop codons, out-of-frame junctions, or ambiguous translated residues. V3J clonotypes were defined as sequences sharing an identical inferred V gene, J gene, and CDR3 amino acid sequence. Percentage overlap between repertoires was calculated by dividing the number of shared unique clonotypes by the size of the smaller repertoire. Three approaches were used to assess repertoire richness: RTK rarefaction, the Chao1 estimator, and Recon v2.1 estimates of unobserved clonotypes. Entries here come from immuneACCESS through TCRdb and include only in-frame sequences with V and J called. Some clones fail to appear in such tables; in the studies checked, an unresolved V gene covers under half of the shortfall, and the cause of the remainder is unknown. Clone size and V and J calls were adopted from that table, with D and trimming inferred from the DNA. The sample table lists under 600,000 clones, around 76% of them with a count of one. The ten largest clonotypes hold 12% of the sample.

The V and J segments used are TRBV25-1 and TRBJ1-1; a tentative D call is TRBD1 (5 bases match). The receptor's source is a woman aged 40 to 49 in good health. Some clones in this sample may be carry-over from other donors' samples. Material: PBMCs. The CDR3 region reads CASMEGTHTEAFF. The DNA is TGTGCCAGCATGGAGGGGACCCACACTGAAGCTTTCTTT.